This T cell receptor beta chain was observed in a study of beta chain features in type 1 diabetes. Staining for CD45RO/CCR7/CD25/CD127/CD95/CD27 allowed sorting of CD4+ naive, central memory, regulatory and stem cell-like memory cells. The whole isolated RNA underwent reverse transcription, so sequencing captured expressed TCRB transcripts. The assay was immunoSEQ multiplex PCR, and TCRdb's table has in-frame clones only and misses some. The sample records about 340,000 clones, approximately 9.7% being singletons. There are a few counts of this clone. Its antigen is currently unknown. A junction end diverges from the germline sequence, so it may reflect a read error. General study findings and limits: Shortening that was moderate but significant affected the TCRB CDR3s of Type 1 diabetes patients in all four CD4+ subsets.

The CDR3 is 14 amino acids. Germline CDR1 is KGHSH and CDR2 is LQKENI. V is TRBV18 and J is TRBJ2-7, with TRBD1 matching over 12 bases. The sequencing sample was made of central memory CD4+ T cells from blood. This sequence originates from a man aged 30 to 39 with type 1 diabetes. CDR3 sequence: CASAPGTGGFEQYF. The CDR3 DNA sequence: TGTGCCAGCGCACCCGGGACAGGGGGCTTCGAGCAGTACTTC.